The TCR beta chain described here comes from a study of CD8+CD57+ T cells in acquired aplastic anemia. Study context: Each DNA sample taken from sorted CD4+ and CD8+ cells came to 2.5 to 4 ug on average. General observations from the study: Comparison of patients with controls identified around 28 shared CD8+ CDR3 sequences. Patients did not significantly differ from controls in CD8+ Simpson's diversity.

Points on this clonotype: Its target is unknown.

The template for TCR beta VDJ and CDR3 sequence profiling was genomic DNA. TCRdb re-called the reads with MiXCR, one entry per CDR3 protein. The sample includes around 250,000 distinct CDR3 sequences, approximately 56% of them seen just once. Between the trimmed V and J ends, which lost 7 bases and 11 bases, there was a span of 15 bases. The germline V gene encodes CDR1 ENHRY and CDR2 SYGVKD. The CDR3 length is 13 residues. This sequence originates from a human donor with severe aplastic anemia or a healthy control (not recorded which). The sequenced sample was sorted CD4+, CD8+, or CD8+CD57+ T cells (not recorded which) from PBMCs. The chain is built from TRBV10-3 and TRBJ1-6, with D uncertain. CDR3 sequence (DNA): TGTGCCATCAACAAGGAGGGAGGAACACCCCTCCACTTT. Protein sequence: CAINKEGGTPLHF.